This T cell receptor beta chain was recovered during a study of T cell repertoires in cytomegalovirus infection. The V segment lost 8 bases and the J segment 0 bases; nucleotides outside the gene matches: 7. Germline CDR1 reads MNHEY; CDR2 reads SVGEGT. The CDR3 totals 15 residues. TCRdb passed the reads through MiXCR, listing each CDR3 protein once. There are some 600,000 distinct CDR3 sequences in the sample; about 24% occur only once, and approximately 8% lies in the top ten. The sample holds a few counts of this clonotype. Specimen: CD8+ T cells from PBMCs. The rearrangement uses TRBV6-2 or TRBV6-3 and TRBJ2-1; 7 bases align to TRBD1. This receptor was identified in a human donor in good health (CMV status not recorded). Some clones in this sample may be carry-over from other donors' samples. The CDR3 sequence is CASAPGGSSYNEQFF. CDR3 nucleotide sequence: TGTGCCAGCGCGCCAGGGGGAAGCTCCTACAATGAGCAGTTCTTC.